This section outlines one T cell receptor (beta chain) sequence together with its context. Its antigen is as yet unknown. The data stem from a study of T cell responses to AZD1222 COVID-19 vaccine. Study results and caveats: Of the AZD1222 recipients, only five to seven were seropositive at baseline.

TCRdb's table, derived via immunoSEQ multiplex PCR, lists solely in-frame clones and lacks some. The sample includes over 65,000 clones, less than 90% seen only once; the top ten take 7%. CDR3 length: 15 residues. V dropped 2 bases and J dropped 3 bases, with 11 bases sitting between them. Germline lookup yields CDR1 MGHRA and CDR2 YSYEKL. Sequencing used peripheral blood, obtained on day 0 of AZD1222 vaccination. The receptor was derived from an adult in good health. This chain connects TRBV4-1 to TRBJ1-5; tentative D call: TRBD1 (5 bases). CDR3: CASSQSDGTNQPQHF. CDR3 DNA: TGCGCCAGCAGCCAAAGTGATGGGACCAATCAGCCCCAGCATTTT.